This section outlines one TCR beta chain sequence together with its context. The entry originates in a study of blood T cell repertoires in COVID-19. Study as a whole: Italy, Spain and the United States were the sources of the convalescent and acute COVID-19 samples.

The study drew participants aged about 18 to 89 years from approximately 23 US areas. Symptom resolution, clearance, or two negative PCRs marked donors in Cohort 3 as recovered. Germline CDR1 LGHNA, CDR2 YNFKEQ. The CDR3 is 15 residues long. V lost 5 bases and J lost 4; bases outside the gene matches: 9. As processed by the authors: The assay estimated nucleated cells by amplifying reference gene primers. Only in-frame clones appear in the TCRdb table, and some are missing; sequencing was by immunoSEQ multiplex PCR. The DNA was the basis for D and trimming; V, J and clone size are from that table. The table lists 400,000 to 450,000 clones, around 89% of them singletons.

The chain is built from TRBV4-2 and TRBJ2-7; 9 bases are shared with TRBD1. Sequenced input: PBMCs or T cells enriched from blood (not recorded which). The clonotype originates from a man aged 30 to 39 who had recovered from COVID-19. The CDR3 protein is CASSTPGQGDYEQYF. CDR3 nucleotide sequence: TGTGCCAGCAGCACACCGGGACAGGGCGATTACGAGCAGTACTTC.